This T cell receptor beta chain was sequenced during a study of blood T cells in healthy people across ages. General study points: Relative to aged donors, long-lived donors carried more naive CD4+ cells and displayed higher diversity.

CDR3 length: 17 amino acids. Trimming cost V 4 bases and J 9 bases, with 25 bases left between them. Germline CDR1 is DFQATT and CDR2 is SNEGSKA (reference sequence). Peripheral blood from each donor was collected in a volume of 8.5 to 10 milliliters. A word on this clonotype: Its antigen is not identified.

Through a sample-barcoded 5' primer and a J-beta primer mix, a second PCR was run for roughly 7 to 12 cycles. TCRdb analysed the 5' RACE reads with MiXCR anew, one entry per CDR3 protein. The sample holds 1.5 million to 2 million distinct CDR3 sequences, about 28% seen once. This rearrangement joins TRBV20-1 to TRBJ1-6; a possible D gene is TRBD1 (5 bases). The source is a woman aged 30 to 39 in good health. Material for sequencing was blood. The CDR3: CSANDPGEGRRGSPLHF. Here the CDR3 DNA reads TGCAGTGCTAATGACCCGGGGGAGGGACGGCGGGGTTCACCCCTCCACTTT.